Listed below are T cell receptor beta chains from one sample, sequenced in a study of blood T cells in healthy people across ages. One entry per CDR3 protein, called by TCRdb with MiXCR from the 5' RACE reads. The profile shows roughly 680,000 distinct CDR3 sequences, around 52% of them singletons. Input material: blood. Source of these receptors: a woman aged 80 or over in good health. Both conserved end residues are part of each CDR3. The D gene is left open where the match is weak. Rows may omit the clone size; those that give it use once, few, many or a size class.

abundance,d_gene,v_gene,j_gene,CDR3nt,CDR3aa
.,.,TRBV5-1,TRBJ1-2,TGCGCCAGCAGCTTGAGGGCGGGAGCTAACTATGGCTACACCTTC,CASSLRAGANYGYTF
.,.,TRBV15,TRBJ1-5,TGTGCCACCAGCAGAGATGCGGATCAGCCCCAGCATTTT,CATSRDADQPQHF
.,.,TRBV28,TRBJ2-7,TGTGCCAGCAGGGGACACCTCCCATCTACTACCTACGAGCAGTACTTC,CASRGHLPSTTYEQYF
.,TRBD2,TRBV12-3/TRBV12-4,TRBJ2-1,TGTGCCAGCAGTATTACAGGGAGGGCTAGCGGGGTCTACAATGAGCAGTTCTTC,CASSITGRASGVYNEQFF
few,.,TRBV7-2,TRBJ2-4,TGTGCCAGCAGCATAGCCGGGAACCTACTAGCCAAAAACATTCAGTACTTC,CASSIAGNLLAKNIQYF
.,.,TRBV29-1,TRBJ2-7,TGCAGCGTTCTCGAACTCGAGCAGTACTTC,CSVLELEQYF
many,TRBD2,TRBV7-2,TRBJ2-3,TGTGCCAGCAGCCCGGGACTAGCTACACCGGTGAGGCAGTATTTT,CASSPGLATPVRQYF
few,.,TRBV12-3/TRBV12-4,TRBJ1-5,TGTGCCAGCAGCCATAATAGCAATCAGCCCCAGCATTTT,CASSHNSNQPQHF
.,.,TRBV7-3,TRBJ2-3,TGTGCCAGCAGCGAAACGACTAGTAATACGCAGTATTTT,CASSETTSNTQYF
.,.,TRBV7-2,TRBJ2-7,TGTGCCAGCAGCCCCGGGGGATCCTACAATGAGCAGTACTTC,CASSPGGSYNEQYF
once,.,TRBV20-1,TRBJ1-6,TGCGGTGCTAGAGATTCGAGGGGACGGTCCTATAATTCACCCCTCCACTTT,CGARDSRGRSYNSPLHF
.,.,TRBV20-1,TRBJ2-3,TGCAGTGCTAGCCGTCTCAGCGGAGCGGATACGCAGTATTTT,CSASRLSGADTQYF
many,.,TRBV5-1,TRBJ2-5,TGCGCCAGCAGCTTCATGGACAGCGAAGAGACCCAGTACTTC,CASSFMDSEETQYF
.,.,TRBV30,TRBJ1-6,TGTGCCTGGAGTGTACCGGCAGTCTATTCACCCCTCCACTTT,CAWSVPAVYSPLHF
.,TRBD1,TRBV9,TRBJ2-7,TGTGCCAGCAGCGCCTTTCAAGGGACAGACAACCTCGAGCAGTACTTC,CASSAFQGTDNLEQYF
many,TRBD2,TRBV3-1,TRBJ2-1,TGTGCCAGCAGCCAAGATACCGGGACTAGGAGCAATGAGCAGTTCTTC,CASSQDTGTRSNEQFF